This record covers a single T cell receptor (beta chain). Its antigen is currently unknown. TCRdb called the RT-PCR reads again in MiXCR, with one record for every CDR3 protein. The sample consists of more than 600,000 distinct CDR3 sequences, less than 20% of them appearing once. Germline V lookup: CDR1 MGHRA, CDR2 YSYEKL. The V gene lost 0 bases and the J gene lost 9 bases, with 14 bases spanning the gap. This CDR3 is built from 15 residues. The data stem from a study of response to subunit inactivated influenza vaccine. Study-wide results and limits: It was the authors' suggestion that each seasonal influenza vaccination recruits few new T cells.

This sample comprised PBMCs from blood, obtained 4 to 6 days after vaccination. The clonotype was recovered from a man aged 50 to 60 who received an inactivated influenza vaccine. The V call is TRBV4-1, the J call TRBJ2-2; maybe TRBD2 (5 bases). The CDR3, as DNA: TGCGCCAGCAGCCAAGAGGACTTCCTTAGCCGGGAGCTGTTTTTT. Translating gives CASSQEDFLSRELFF.